The 21 T cell receptor beta chains listed next were all sequenced from one sample in a study of blood T cell repertoires in COVID-19 (dated by TCRdb to 2018 to 2020). Library construction relied on the immunoSEQ multiplex PCR assay. Sourced from immuneACCESS, this table was stored by TCRdb with only in-frame sequences that have V and J called. A share of the clones is absent; for the studies checked, an unresolved V gene accounts for under half, and the remainder has no known explanation. The sample table records about 110,000 clones; 60% to 85% of these occur just once. The ten largest make up around 6.2% of the sample. The sequenced sample was peripheral blood. The receptors come from a man older than 75 with COVID-19, enrolled during active disease.

This clone showed up just a few times. V is TRBV2 and J is TRBJ1-5, with D perhaps matching TRBD1 (6 bases). CDR3 length: 15 amino acids. CDR1 is SNHLY and CDR2 is FYNNEI in the germline V gene. V shed 7 bases and J shed 0 bases, with 13 bases lying between them. The CDR3 region is CASTRTEYSNQPQHF. CDR3 coding DNA: TGTGCCAGCACCAGGACAGAATATAGCAATCAGCCCCAGCATTTT.

This clone appeared a few times. The genes are TRBV19 and TRBJ2-1; 8 bases line up with TRBD1. The germline gives CDR1 LNHDA, CDR2 SQIVND (reference sequence). The CDR3 loop spans 12 amino acids. V shed 5 bases and J 7 bases; nucleotides not matched to a gene: 1. The CDR3 coding sequence is TGTGCCAGTAGTTACAGGGGGAATGAGCAGTTCTTC. Encoded protein: CASSYRGNEQFF.

J is TRBJ2-2 and V is TRBV4-1; TRBD2 matches 8 bases. Trimming at V came to 5 bases and at J to 2 bases, leaving 13 bases not matched to a gene. The CDR3 has 18 residues. Germline loops: CDR1 MGHRA, CDR2 YSYEKL. The CDR3 here is CASSYFNLAGKNTGELFF. CDR3 DNA: TGCGCCAGCAGCTACTTCAACCTAGCGGGCAAAAACACCGGGGAGCTGTTTTTT.

The rearrangement uses TRBV29-1 and TRBJ2-7, with 11 bases matching TRBD1. The CDR3 has 15 residues. The V gene's germline CDR1 is SQVTM and CDR2 ANQGSEA. With 0 bases clipped from V and 3 bases from J, the junction kept 4 bases outside the gene matches. CDR3 coding DNA: TGCAGCGTTGAAGAGGACAGGGGGCTCAGCTACGAGCAGTACTTC. Its translation: CSVEEDRGLSYEQYF.

V usage is TRBV5-1 and J usage is TRBJ2-3; 10 bases match TRBD2. J was trimmed by 3 bases and V by 0 bases; bases with no gene match: 1. The germline gives CDR1 SGHRS, CDR2 YFSETQ. The CDR3 spans 15 residues. CDR3 amino acids: CASSLALAGTDTQYF. CDR3 bases: TGCGCCAGCAGCTTGGCACTAGCGGGGACAGATACGCAGTATTTT.

This clone was counted a single time. DNA for the CDR3: TGCGCCAGCCGCCGGCAGCGGGAGGGCCGAGGTGAGCAGTTCTTC. Its protein is CASRRQREGRGEQFF. The rearrangement links TRBV4-1 to TRBJ2-1; 10 bases are a match to TRBD2. The CDR3 is 15 amino acids. Germline trimming cut 8 bases from V and 9 bases from J; bases unmatched to any gene: 13. From germline, CDR1 is MGHRA and CDR2 YSYEKL.

The CDR3, as DNA: TGTGCCAGCAGTTACTCGAATGAGGCAGATACGCAGTATTTT. Translating it yields CASSYSNEADTQYF. The V gene is TRBV6-5, the J gene TRBJ2-3; D remains ambiguous. The germline gives CDR1 MNHEY, CDR2 SVGAGI. The CDR3 is made up of 14 amino acids. V was shortened by 0 bases and J by 4 bases, with 8 bases between the two germline ends.

This chain connects TRBV5-4 to TRBJ2-1, with 9 bases aligning to TRBD2. Germline V gene sequence: CDR1 SGHNT, CDR2 YYREEE (reference sequence). The CDR3 length is 14 residues. Trimming cost V 0 bases and J 8 bases; bases outside gene matches: 3. This CDR3 reads CASSLELAGDEQFF. CDR3 bases: TGTGCCAGCAGCTTGGAACTAGCGGGCGATGAGCAGTTCTTC.

V is TRBV23-1 and J is TRBJ2-5; weak D call: TRBD1 (6 bases). TRBV23-1 is reported as an ORF; its role is uncertain. This CDR3 has 16 amino acids. V was pared by 3 bases and J by 5 bases, with 19 bases between. CDR3 protein: CASSQPVGGPFETQYF. In DNA, the CDR3 is TGCGCCAGCAGTCAGCCAGTAGGGGGTCCCTTTGAGACCCAGTACTTC.

This chain links TRBV7-9 with TRBJ2-4; 8 positions agree with TRBD1. V shed 5 bases, J shed 3 bases, and the junction held 6 bases outside the gene matches. The germline CDR1 and CDR2 sequences are SEHNR and FQNEAQ (reference sequence). The CDR3 is 15 residues long. The CDR3 DNA is TGTGCCAGCAGCCGGGGACAGGCAAACAAAAACATTCAGTACTTC. Protein: CASSRGQANKNIQYF.

The rearrangement uses TRBV18 and TRBJ1-2; D possibly corresponds to TRBD1 (6 bases). Germline assignment: CDR1 KGHSH and CDR2 LQKENI. The CDR3 covers 13 residues. Trimming stripped 6 bases from V and 4 bases from J, with 12 bases between. CDR3 sequence reads: CASSPDSSYGYTF. CDR3 sequence (DNA): TGTGCCAGCTCCCCGGACAGCTCCTATGGCTACACCTTC. The full variable domain, with the rest looked up from reference TRBV18 and TRBJ1-2, is NAGVMQNPRHLVRRRGQEARLRCSPMKGHSHVYWYRQLPEEGLKFMVYLQKENIIDESGMPKERFSAEFPKEGPSILRIQQVVRGDSAAYFCASSPDSSYGYTFGSGTRLTVV.

Written as DNA, the CDR3 is TGCAGCGATACGTGGAGAGCTGAGCAGTTCTTC. Translation gives CSDTWRAEQFF. This chain joins TRBV29-1 and TRBJ2-1; no firm D call. Looked up from germline, CDR1 is SQVTM and CDR2 is ANQGSEA. This CDR3 has 11 residues. The V and J ends lost 7 bases and 9 bases respectively, with 13 bases between them.

The V and J genes are TRBV5-5 and TRBJ1-6; no definite D call. CDR1 and CDR2 (germline): SGHKS, YYEKEE (reference sequence). V was cut by 1 base and J by 7 bases, with 15 bases left in between. This CDR3 spans 16 amino acids. The CDR3 loop is CASSLFWQVVNSPLHF. DNA of the CDR3: TGTGCCAGCAGCTTGTTCTGGCAAGTGGTCAATTCACCCCTCCACTTT.

This clone was counted once. CDR3 DNA sequence: TGTGCCAGTAGTAAAACTAGCGGGAGTAGTGCGGGGCCCTACAATGAGCAGTTCTTC. Protein product: CASSKTSGSSAGPYNEQFF. The chain has TRBV19 and TRBJ2-1; 11 positions match TRBD2. CDR1 and CDR2 from the germline V gene are LNHDA and SQIVND (reference sequence). The CDR3 loop spans 19 amino acids. V gave up 4 bases and J gave up 2 bases; unmatched junction bases: 13.

V and J are TRBV2 and TRBJ2-2, with 8 bases fitting TRBD1. From germline, CDR1 is SNHLY and CDR2 FYNNEI. This CDR3 spans 14 amino acids. Trimming at V came to 6 bases and at J to 5 bases, leaving 5 bases not matched to a gene. The CDR3 DNA reads as TGTGCCAGCAGGTGGACAGGGCAGACCGGGGAGCTGTTTTTT. Protein product: CASRWTGQTGELFF.

The chain combines TRBV2 with TRBJ1-1, with 11 nucleotides matching TRBD1. CDR3 length: 14 amino acids. V was pared by 8 bases and J by 6 bases, with 8 bases of the junction left unmatched. CDR1 is SNHLY and CDR2 is FYNNEI in the germline V gene. CDR3 sequence (DNA): TGTGCCAGCTGCAGGGACAGGGGGAATCCTGAAGCTTTCTTT. It yields the protein CASCRDRGNPEAFF.

This clone came up a few times. The CDR3 region has the DNA TGCGCCAGCAGCTTGGGCACTAGCGGGATACTGCATGAGCAGTTCTTC. Translating it yields CASSLGTSGILHEQFF. J is TRBJ2-1 and V is TRBV5-1; 10 bases match TRBD2. CDR3 length: 16 residues. Germline lookup yields CDR1 SGHRS and CDR2 YFSETQ. V lost 0 bases to trimming and J lost 8 bases; unmatched junction nucleotides: 8.

The rearrangement joins TRBV7-2 to TRBJ2-5; 7 bases match TRBD1. After removal of 5 bases from V and 1 base from J, the junction contained 4 bases not matched to a gene. The CDR3 totals 14 residues. Germline-derived CDR1 and CDR2 are SGHTA and FQGNSA. The CDR3 sequence is CASSQGQAQETQYF. CDR3 DNA sequence: TGTGCCAGCAGCCAAGGACAGGCCCAAGAGACCCAGTACTTC.

The gene calls are TRBV6-5 and TRBJ1-1; a weak D match, TRBD1 (5 bases). V was clipped by 7 bases and J by 5 bases, with 14 bases between them. Looked up from germline, CDR1 is MNHEY and CDR2 is SVGAGI. This CDR3 is 13 amino acids long. This CDR3 is CASTSRELTEAFF. CDR3 nucleotides: TGTGCCAGCACCTCCAGGGAATTAACTGAAGCTTTCTTT.

The chain recombines TRBV28 with TRBJ2-5; 9 nucleotides align to TRBD1. CDR1 and CDR2 (germline): MDHEN, SYDVKM. The V gene end was trimmed by 7 bases and the J gene end by 6 bases; junction bases not matched to a gene: 9. CDR3 length: 14 residues. This CDR3 is CASNVQGAEKTQYF. DNA of the CDR3: TGTGCCAGCAACGTACAGGGGGCGGAAAAGACCCAGTACTTC. Looking up the rest from reference TRBV28 and TRBJ2-5 gives the full variable domain: DVKVTQSSRYLVKRTGEKVFLECVQDMDHENMFWYRQDPGLGLRLIYFSYDVKMKEKGDIPEGYSVSREKKERFSLILESASTNQTSMYLCASNVQGAEKTQYFGPGTRLLVL.

This clone was picked up a small number of times. The junction shows a germline mismatch at one end, possibly a read error. Distinct nucleotide sequences in the sample also encode this CDR3. CDR3 DNA sequence: TGTGCCAGTAGCATAGGTCTTTACAATGAGCAGTTCTTC. Protein: CASSIGLYNEQFF. The chain carries TRBV19 and TRBJ2-1; D unresolved. Germline V CDR1 and CDR2: LNHDA, SQIVND (reference sequence). The CDR3 is 13 residues long.